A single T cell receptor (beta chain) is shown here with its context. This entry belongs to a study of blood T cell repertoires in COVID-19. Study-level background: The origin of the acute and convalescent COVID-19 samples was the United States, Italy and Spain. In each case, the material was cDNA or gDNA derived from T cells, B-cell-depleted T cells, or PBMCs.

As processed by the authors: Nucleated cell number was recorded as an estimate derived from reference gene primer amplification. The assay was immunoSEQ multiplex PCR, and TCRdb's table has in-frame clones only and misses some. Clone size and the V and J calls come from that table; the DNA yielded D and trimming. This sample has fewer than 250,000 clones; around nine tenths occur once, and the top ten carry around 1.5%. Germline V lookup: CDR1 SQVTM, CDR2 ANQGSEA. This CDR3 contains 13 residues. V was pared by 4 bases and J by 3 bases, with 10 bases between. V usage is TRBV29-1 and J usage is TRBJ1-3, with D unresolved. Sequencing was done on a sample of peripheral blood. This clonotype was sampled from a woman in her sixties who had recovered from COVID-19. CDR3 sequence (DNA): TGCAGCGTTGTGTGGCAGTTTGGAAACACCATATATTTT. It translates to CSVVWQFGNTIYF.